This T cell receptor (beta chain) was identified during a study of Ad26.COV2.S vaccination and SARS-CoV-2 variants. This CDR3 contains 16 residues. Germline lookup yields CDR1 LNHDA and CDR2 SQIVND (reference sequence). Deletions cut 5 bases from V and 0 bases from J, with 17 bases between. As for this clone: Its cognate antigen is unknown.

Clones were read by immunoSEQ multiplex PCR, and TCRdb kept only the in-frame ones, dropping some. The data show 85,000 to 120,000 clones, around 81% seen once. Study conclusions and caveats: Once vaccination had occurred, spike-specific CD8+ and CD4+ T cell responses reportedly showed substantial breadth.

Sequencing used peripheral blood, obtained after recovery from COVID-19. This clonotype originated in a human donor who had recovered from COVID-19. The genes are TRBV19 and TRBJ2-7; D is unresolved. The chain's CDR3 is CASSPWTEDSSYEQYF. As DNA, the CDR3 is TGTGCCAGTAGTCCTTGGACCGAAGATAGCTCCTACGAGCAGTACTTC.